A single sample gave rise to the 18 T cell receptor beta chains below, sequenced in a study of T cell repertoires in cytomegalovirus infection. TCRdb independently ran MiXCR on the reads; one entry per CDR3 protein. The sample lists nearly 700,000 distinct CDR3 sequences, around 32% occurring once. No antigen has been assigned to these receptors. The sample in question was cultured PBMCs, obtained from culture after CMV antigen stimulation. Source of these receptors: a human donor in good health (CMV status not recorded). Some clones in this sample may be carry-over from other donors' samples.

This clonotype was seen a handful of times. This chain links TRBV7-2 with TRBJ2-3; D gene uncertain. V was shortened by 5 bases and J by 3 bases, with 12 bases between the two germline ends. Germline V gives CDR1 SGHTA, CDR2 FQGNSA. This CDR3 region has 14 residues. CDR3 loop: CASSPNLATDTQYF. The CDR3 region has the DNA TGTGCCAGCAGCCCCAATTTGGCGACAGATACGCAGTATTTT.

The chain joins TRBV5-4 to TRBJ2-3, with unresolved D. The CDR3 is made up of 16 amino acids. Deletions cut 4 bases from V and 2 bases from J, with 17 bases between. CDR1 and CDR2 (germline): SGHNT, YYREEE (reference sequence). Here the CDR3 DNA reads TGTGCCAGCAGCCCATTCGTTAAGGAATCCACAGATACGCAGTATTTT. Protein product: CASSPFVKESTDTQYF.

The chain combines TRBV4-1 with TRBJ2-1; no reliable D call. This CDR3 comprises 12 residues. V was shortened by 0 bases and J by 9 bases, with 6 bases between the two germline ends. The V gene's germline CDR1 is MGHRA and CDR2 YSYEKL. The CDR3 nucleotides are TGCGCCAGCAGCCAAGAGACGTTTGAGCAGTTCTTC. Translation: CASSQETFEQFF.

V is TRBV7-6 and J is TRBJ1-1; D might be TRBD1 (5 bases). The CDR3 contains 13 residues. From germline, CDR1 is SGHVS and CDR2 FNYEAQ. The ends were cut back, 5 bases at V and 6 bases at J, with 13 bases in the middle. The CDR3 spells CASSPGGRSEAFF. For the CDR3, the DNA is TGTGCCAGCAGCCCCGGGGGACGGTCTGAAGCTTTCTTT.

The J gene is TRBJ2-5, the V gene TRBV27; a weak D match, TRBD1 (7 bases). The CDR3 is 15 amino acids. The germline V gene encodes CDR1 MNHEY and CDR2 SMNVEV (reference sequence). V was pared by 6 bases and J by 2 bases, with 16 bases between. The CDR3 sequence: CASSRGTADQETQYF. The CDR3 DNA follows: TGTGCCAGCAGCCGCGGGACAGCGGATCAAGAGACCCAGTACTTC.

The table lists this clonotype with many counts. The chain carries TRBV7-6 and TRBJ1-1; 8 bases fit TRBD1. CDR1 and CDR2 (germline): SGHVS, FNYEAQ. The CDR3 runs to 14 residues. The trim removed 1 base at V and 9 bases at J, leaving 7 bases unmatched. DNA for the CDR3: TGTGCCAGCAGCTTAGGAGGCAGGGGGCTTCAAGCTTTCTTT. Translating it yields CASSLGGRGLQAFF.

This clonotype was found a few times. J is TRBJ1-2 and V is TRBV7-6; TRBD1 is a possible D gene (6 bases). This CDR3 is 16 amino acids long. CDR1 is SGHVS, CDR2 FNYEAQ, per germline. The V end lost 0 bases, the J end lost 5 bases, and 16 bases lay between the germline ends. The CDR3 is CASSLAPDSPSYGYTF. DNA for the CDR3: TGTGCCAGCAGCTTAGCCCCGGACAGCCCTTCTTATGGCTACACCTTC.

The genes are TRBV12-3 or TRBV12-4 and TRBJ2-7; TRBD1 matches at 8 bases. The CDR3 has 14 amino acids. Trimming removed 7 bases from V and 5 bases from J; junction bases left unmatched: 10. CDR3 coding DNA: TGTGCCAGCACGAGGACAGGGCTTCGGGACGAGCAGTACTTC. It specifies CASTRTGLRDEQYF.

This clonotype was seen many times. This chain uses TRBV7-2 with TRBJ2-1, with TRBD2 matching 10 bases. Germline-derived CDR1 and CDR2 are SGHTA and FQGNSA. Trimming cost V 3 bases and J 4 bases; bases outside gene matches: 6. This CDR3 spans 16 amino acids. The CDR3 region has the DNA TGTGCCAGCAGCTTGAGCGGGGGGGCCGGATACAATGAGCAGTTCTTC. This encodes CASSLSGGAGYNEQFF.

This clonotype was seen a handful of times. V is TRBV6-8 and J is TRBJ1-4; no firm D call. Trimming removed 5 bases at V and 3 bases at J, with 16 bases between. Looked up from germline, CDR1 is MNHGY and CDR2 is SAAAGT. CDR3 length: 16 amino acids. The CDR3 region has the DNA TGTGCCAGCAGTGTCAGCCAGGTGTCAGCTAATGAAAAACTGTTTTTT. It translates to CASSVSQVSANEKLFF.

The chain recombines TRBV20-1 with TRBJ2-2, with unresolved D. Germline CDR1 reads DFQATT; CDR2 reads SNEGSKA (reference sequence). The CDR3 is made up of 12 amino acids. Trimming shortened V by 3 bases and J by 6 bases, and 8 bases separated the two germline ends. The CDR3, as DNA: TGCAGTGCTAGTCCCGACCCCGGGGAGCTGTTTTTT. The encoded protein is CSASPDPGELFF.

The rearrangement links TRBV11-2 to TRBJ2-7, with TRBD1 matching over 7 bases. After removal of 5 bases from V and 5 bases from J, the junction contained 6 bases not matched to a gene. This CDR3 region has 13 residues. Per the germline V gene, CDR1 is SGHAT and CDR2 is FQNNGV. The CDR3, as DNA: TGTGCCAGCAGCCTCACGACAGGGCACGAGCAGTACTTC. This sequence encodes CASSLTTGHEQYF.

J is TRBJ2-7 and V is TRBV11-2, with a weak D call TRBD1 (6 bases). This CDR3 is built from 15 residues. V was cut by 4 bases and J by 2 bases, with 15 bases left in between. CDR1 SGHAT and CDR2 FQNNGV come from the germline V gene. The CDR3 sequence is CASSWGQSLTYEQYF. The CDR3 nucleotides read TGTGCCAGCAGCTGGGGGCAGAGTTTGACCTACGAGCAGTACTTC.

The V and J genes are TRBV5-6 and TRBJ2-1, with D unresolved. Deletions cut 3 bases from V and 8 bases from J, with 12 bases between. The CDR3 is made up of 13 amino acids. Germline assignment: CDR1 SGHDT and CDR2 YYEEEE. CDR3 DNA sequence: TGTGCCAGCAGCTATAGCCCCCAGGATGAGCAGTTCTTC. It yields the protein CASSYSPQDEQFF.

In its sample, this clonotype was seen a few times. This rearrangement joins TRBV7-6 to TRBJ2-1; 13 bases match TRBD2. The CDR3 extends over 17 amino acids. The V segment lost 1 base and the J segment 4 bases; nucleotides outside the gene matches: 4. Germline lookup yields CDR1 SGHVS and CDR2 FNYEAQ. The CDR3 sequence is CASSLGTSGSRYNEQFF. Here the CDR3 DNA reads TGTGCCAGCAGCTTAGGGACTAGCGGGAGTAGGTACAATGAGCAGTTCTTC.

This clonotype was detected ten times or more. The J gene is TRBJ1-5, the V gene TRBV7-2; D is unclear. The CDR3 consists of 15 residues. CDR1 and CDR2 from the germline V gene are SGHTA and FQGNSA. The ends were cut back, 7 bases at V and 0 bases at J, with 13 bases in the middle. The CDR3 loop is CASKNLWNSNQPQHF. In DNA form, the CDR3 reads TGTGCCAGCAAGAACCTCTGGAATAGCAATCAGCCCCAGCATTTT.

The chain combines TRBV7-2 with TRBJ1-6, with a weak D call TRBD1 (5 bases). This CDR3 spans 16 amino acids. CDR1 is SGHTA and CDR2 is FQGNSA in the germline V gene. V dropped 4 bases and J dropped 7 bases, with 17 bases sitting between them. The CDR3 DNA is TGTGCCAGCAGCTCAAGCTTTTGGGACTTCAATTCACCCCTCCACTTT. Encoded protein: CASSSSFWDFNSPLHF.

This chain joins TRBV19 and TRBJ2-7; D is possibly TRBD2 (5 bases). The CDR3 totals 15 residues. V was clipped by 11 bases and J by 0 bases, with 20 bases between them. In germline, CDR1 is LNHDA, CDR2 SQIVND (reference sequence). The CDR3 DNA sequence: TGTGCCCCCTACCCGCGGGTCCGTAGCTCCTACGAGCAGTACTTC. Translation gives CAPYPRVRSSYEQYF. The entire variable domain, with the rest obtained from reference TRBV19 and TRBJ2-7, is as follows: DGGITQSPKYLFRKEGQNVTLSCEQNLNHDAMYWYRQDPGQGLRLIYYSQIVNDFQKGDIAEGYSVSREKKESFPLTVTSAQKNPTAFYLCAPYPRVRSSYEQYFGPGTRLTVT.